This T cell receptor (beta chain) originates from a study of T cells after yellow fever vaccination. Study-wide context: Any fraction with a low cell number was prepared using SMART-Seq v4 Ultra Low Input. Whole-study results and caveats: Post-booster repertoires again held most primary-vaccination clones (about 96% CD4, roughly 88% CD8). CD4 and CD8 compartments shared a small share of clonotypes. Abundant contaminating clonotypes from the bulk population could appear in FACS-sorted repertoires.

CDR3 size: 17 residues. Germline V gene data show CDR1 as MNHEY and CDR2 as SMNVEV (reference sequence). V shed 8 bases and J 5 bases; nucleotides not matched to a gene: 18. On this clonotype: The antigen remains undetermined.

TCRdb reprocessed the 5' RACE reads via MiXCR and lists one record per CDR3 protein. The sample yields approximately 160,000 distinct CDR3 sequences, 7% to 10% seen once. This material consisted of CD8+ T cells sorted from PBMCs, taken 45 days after the yellow fever booster vaccination. This chain links TRBV27 with TRBJ2-5, with TRBD1 matching over 9 bases. The sequence was obtained from a man between 18 and 29 years old who received the YFV17D yellow fever vaccine. CDR3 sequence (DNA): TGTGCCAGCCGCAAGAGGGGGACAGGGCTGTATTGGGAGACCCAGTACTTC. This sequence encodes CASRKRGTGLYWETQYF.